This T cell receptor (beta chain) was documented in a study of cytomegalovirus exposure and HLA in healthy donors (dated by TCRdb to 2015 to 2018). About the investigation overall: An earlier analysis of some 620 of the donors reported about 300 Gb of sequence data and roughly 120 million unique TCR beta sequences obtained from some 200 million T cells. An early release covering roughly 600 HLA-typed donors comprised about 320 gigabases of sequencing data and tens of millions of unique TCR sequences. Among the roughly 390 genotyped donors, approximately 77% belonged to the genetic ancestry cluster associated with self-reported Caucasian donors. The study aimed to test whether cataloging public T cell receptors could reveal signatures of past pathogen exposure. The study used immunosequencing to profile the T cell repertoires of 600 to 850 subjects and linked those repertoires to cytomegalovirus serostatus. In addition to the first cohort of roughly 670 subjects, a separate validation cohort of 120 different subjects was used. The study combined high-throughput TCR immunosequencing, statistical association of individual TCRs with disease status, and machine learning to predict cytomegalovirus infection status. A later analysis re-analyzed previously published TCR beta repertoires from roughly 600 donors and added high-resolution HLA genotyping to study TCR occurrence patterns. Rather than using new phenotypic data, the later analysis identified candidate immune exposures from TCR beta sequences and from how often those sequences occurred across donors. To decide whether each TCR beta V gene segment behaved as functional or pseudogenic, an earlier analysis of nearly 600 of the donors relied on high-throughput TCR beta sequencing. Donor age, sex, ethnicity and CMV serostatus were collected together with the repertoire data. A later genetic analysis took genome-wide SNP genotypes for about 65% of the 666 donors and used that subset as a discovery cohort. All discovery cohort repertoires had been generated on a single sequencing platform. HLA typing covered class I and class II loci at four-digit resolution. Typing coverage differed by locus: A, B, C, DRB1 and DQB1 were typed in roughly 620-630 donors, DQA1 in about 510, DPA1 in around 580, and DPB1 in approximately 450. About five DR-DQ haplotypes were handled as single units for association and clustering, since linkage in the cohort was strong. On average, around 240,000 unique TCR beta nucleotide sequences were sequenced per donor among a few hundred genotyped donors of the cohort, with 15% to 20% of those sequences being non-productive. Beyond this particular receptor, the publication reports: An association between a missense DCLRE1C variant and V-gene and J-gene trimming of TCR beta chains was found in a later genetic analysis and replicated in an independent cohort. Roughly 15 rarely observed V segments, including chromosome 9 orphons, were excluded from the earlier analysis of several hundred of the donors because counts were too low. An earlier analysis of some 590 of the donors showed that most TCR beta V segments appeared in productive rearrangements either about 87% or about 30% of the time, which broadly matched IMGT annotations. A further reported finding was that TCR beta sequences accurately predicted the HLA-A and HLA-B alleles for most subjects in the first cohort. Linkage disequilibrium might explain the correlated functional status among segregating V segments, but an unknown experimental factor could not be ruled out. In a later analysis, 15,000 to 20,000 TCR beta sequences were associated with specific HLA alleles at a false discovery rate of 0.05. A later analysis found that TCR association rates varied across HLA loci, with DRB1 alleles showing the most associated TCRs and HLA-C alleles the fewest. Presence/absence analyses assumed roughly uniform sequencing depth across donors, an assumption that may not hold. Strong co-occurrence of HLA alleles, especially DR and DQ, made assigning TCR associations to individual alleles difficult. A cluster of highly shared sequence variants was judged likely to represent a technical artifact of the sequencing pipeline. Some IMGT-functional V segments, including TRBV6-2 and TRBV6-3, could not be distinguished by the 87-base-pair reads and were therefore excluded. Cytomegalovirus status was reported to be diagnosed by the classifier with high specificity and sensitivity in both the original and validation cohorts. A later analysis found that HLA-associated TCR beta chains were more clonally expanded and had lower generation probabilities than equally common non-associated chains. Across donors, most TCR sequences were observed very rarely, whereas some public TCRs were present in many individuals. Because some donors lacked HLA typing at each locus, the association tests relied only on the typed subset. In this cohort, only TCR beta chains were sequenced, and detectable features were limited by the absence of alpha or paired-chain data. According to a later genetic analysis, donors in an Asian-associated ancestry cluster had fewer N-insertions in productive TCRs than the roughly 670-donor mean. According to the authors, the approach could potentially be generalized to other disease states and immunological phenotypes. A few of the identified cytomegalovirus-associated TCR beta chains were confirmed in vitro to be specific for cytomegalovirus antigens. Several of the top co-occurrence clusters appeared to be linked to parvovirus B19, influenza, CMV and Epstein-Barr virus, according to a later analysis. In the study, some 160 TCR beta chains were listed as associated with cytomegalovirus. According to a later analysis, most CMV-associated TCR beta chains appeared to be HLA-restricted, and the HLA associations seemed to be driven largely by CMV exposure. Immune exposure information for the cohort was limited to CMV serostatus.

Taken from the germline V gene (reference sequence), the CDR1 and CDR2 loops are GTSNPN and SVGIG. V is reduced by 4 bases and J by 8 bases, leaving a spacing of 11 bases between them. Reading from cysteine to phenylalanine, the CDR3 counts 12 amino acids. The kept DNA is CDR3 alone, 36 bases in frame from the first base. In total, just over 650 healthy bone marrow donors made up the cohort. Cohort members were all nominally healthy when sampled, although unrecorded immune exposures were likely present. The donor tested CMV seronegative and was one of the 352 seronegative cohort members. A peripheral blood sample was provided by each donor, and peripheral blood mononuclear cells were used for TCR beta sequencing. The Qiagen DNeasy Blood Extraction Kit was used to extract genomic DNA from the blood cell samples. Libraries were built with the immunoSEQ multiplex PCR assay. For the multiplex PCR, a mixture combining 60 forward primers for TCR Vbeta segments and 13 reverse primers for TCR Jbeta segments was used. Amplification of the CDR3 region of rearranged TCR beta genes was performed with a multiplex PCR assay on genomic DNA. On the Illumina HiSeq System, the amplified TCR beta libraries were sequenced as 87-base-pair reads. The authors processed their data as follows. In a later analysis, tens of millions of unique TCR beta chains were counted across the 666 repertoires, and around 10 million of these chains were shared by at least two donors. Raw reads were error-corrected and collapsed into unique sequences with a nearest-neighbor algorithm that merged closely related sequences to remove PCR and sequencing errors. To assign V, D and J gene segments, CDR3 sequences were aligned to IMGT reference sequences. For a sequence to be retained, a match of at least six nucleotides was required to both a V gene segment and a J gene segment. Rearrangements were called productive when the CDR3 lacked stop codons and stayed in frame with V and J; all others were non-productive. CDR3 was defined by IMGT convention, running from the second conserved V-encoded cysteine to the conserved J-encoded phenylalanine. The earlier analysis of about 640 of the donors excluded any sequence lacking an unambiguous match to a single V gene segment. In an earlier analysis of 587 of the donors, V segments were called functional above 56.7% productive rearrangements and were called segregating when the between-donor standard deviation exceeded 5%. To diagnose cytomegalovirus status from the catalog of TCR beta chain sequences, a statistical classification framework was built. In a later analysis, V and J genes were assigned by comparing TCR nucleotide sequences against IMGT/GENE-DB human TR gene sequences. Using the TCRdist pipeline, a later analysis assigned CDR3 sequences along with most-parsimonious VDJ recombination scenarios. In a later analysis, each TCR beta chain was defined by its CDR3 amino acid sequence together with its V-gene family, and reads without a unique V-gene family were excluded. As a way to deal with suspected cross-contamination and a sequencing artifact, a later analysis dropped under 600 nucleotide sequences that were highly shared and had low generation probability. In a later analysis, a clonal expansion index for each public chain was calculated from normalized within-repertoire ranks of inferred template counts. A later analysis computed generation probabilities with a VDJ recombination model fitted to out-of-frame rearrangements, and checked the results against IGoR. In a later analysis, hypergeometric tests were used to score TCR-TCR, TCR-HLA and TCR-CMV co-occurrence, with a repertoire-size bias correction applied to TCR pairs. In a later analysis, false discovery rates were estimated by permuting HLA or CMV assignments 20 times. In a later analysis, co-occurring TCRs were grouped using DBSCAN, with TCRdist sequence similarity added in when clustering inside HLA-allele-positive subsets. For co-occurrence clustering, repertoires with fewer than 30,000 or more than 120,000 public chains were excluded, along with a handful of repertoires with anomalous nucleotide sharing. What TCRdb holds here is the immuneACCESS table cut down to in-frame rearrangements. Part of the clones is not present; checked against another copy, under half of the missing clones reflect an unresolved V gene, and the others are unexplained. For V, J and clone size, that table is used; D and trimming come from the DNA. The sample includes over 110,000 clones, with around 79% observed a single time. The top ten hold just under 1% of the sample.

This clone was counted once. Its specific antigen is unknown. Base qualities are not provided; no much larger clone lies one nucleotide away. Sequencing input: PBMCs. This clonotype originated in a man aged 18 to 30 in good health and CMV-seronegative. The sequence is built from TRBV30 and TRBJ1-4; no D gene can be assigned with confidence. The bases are TGTGCCTGGAACCTAGCAGGCGAAAAACTGTTTTTT. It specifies CAWNLAGEKLFF.